This TCR beta chain was identified in a study of CD8+CD57+ T cells in acquired aplastic anemia. Genomic DNA templated the TCR beta VDJ and CDR3 profiling. In TCRdb, the reads were re-called with MiXCR into one record per CDR3 protein. Of about 140,000 distinct CDR3 sequences in the sample, 35% to 50% were seen once. This clonotype was seen at least ten times. Germline loops: CDR1 MNHEY, CDR2 SMNVEV (reference sequence). V was clipped by 6 bases and J by 4 bases; unmatched bases: 13. This CDR3 is built from 16 residues. The sample consisted of sorted CD4+, CD8+, or CD8+CD57+ T cells (not recorded which) from PBMCs. The chain uses TRBV27 and TRBJ2-7; 9 bases fit TRBD2. The source is a human donor in good health, serving as a control. This CDR3 reads CASSQLGAGGRYEQYF. The CDR3 coding sequence is TGTGCCAGCAGCCAACTGGGTGCGGGAGGGCGGTACGAGCAGTACTTC.